The T cell receptor (beta chain) described here comes from a study of vaccination and CD4 T cells after COVID-19. Study-level background: The convalescent population consisted of six males and four females, two of whom were of Hispanic ethnicity. Post-vaccine sampling followed dose two by a median about 70 days (range 14 to 241).

Study results and limitations: In convalescent patients, 304 of 307 vaccine-specific clones were spike mono-reactive.

This clonotype was counted a few times. The target antigen is unknown. TCRdb redid the calling of the PCR reads with MiXCR, one entry per CDR3 protein. Altogether about 20,000 distinct CDR3 sequences are present, 60% being singletons, with the ten largest covering around 1.1%. Sequenced material: CD4+ T cells from blood, taken after SARS-CoV-2 vaccination. The clonotype originates from a human donor who had recovered from COVID-19.

The CDR3 here is CASSQRRGLAGADGELFF. The CDR3 nucleotides read TGTGCCAGCAGCCAACGCCGAGGACTAGCGGGAGCTGACGGGGAGCTGTTTTTT. The chain links TRBV7-9 to TRBJ2-2, with 13 bases aligning to TRBD2. Germline V gives CDR1 SEHNR, CDR2 FQNEAQ (reference sequence). The V and J ends lost 5 bases and 7 bases, in that order; junction bases with no gene match: 13. This CDR3 has 18 residues.